The 24 T cell receptor beta chains in this list originate from one sample, sequenced in a study of identifying expanded T cells in peripheral blood. Clones were sequenced by immunoSEQ multiplex PCR, and TCRdb holds only the in-frame ones, with some missing. Seen here are more than 65,000 clones, over 75% observed once, and the top ten hold approximately 2.8%. The specimen sequenced was blood. The receptors derive from a person between 18 and 75 years old in good health.

This chain joins TRBV27 and TRBJ2-3, with TRBD2 matching over 15 bases. Germline V lookup: CDR1 MNHEY, CDR2 SMNVEV (reference sequence). The CDR3 totals 16 residues. Trimming at V came to 5 bases and at J to 5 bases, leaving 5 bases not matched to a gene. The CDR3 spells CASSGRTSGGGDTQYF. The DNA for the CDR3 is TGTGCCAGCAGTGGCAGGACTAGCGGGGGGGGAGATACGCAGTATTTT.

The chain has TRBV14 and TRBJ2-5; D assignment may be TRBD1 or TRBD2 (5 bases each). The V and J ends lost 1 base and 7 bases respectively, with 10 bases between them. This CDR3 is built from 13 residues. Per the germline V gene, CDR1 is SGHDN and CDR2 is FVKESK. The CDR3 protein is CASSQVIGGTQYF. CDR3 DNA: TGTGCCAGCAGCCAAGTTATTGGGGGGACCCAGTACTTC. The variable domain in full, with the rest retrieved from reference TRBV14 and TRBJ2-5, is EAGVTQFPSHSVIEKGQTVTLRCDPISGHDNLYWYRRVMGKEIKFLLHFVKESKQDESGMPNNRFLAERTGGTYSTLKVQPAELEDSGVYFCASSQVIGGTQYFGPGTRLLVL.

V is TRBV2 and J is TRBJ2-7; a weak D match, TRBD1 (5 bases). The CDR3 totals 14 residues. V was clipped by 6 bases and J by 2 bases, with 14 bases between them. Germline values: CDR1 SNHLY, CDR2 FYNNEI. In DNA, the CDR3 is TGTGCCAGCAGCTACACGGACATAACCTACGAGCAGTACTTC. Protein product: CASSYTDITYEQYF.

This chain connects TRBV27 to TRBJ2-7; 8 bases line up with TRBD1. J gave up 2 bases and V 3 bases, and 9 bases lay outside the gene matches. The CDR3 is 16 amino acids. Germline CDR1 is MNHEY and CDR2 is SMNVEV (reference sequence). CDR3 in DNA: TGTGCCAGCAGTTTGGCAGGGGGCGACGCCACCTACGAGCAGTACTTC. Its protein product is CASSLAGGDATYEQYF.

This clone occurred once. The chain has TRBV14 and TRBJ1-4; tentatively, D is TRBD1 (5 bases). Trimming took 3 bases from V and 7 from J, leaving 12 bases between them. From germline, CDR1 is SGHDN and CDR2 FVKESK. The CDR3 has 14 residues. In DNA, the CDR3 is TGTGCCAGCAGCCAGGGGGGATCCGGTGAAAAACTGTTTTTT. This codes for CASSQGGSGEKLFF.

The chain is built from TRBV6-1 and TRBJ1-2, with D perhaps matching TRBD1 (6 bases). The V end lost 4 bases, the J end lost 5 bases, and 14 bases lay between the germline ends. The CDR3 loop spans 14 amino acids. Looked up from germline, CDR1 is MNHNS and CDR2 is SASEGT. CDR3 region: CASSGVGAGYGYTF. Written as DNA, the CDR3 is TGTGCCAGCAGTGGTGTGGGGGCTGGATATGGCTACACCTTC.

The chain has TRBV14 and TRBJ2-5; D call uncertain. This CDR3 has 16 amino acids. Germline values: CDR1 SGHDN, CDR2 FVKESK. V lost 1 base and J 4 bases, leaving 16 bases between the germline ends. The CDR3 DNA sequence: TGTGCCAGCAGCCAAGTTGAGTCCCCCGGTAGAGAGACCCAGTACTTC. Translating gives CASSQVESPGRETQYF.

The V gene is TRBV18, the J gene TRBJ2-3; 9 positions agree with TRBD2. This CDR3 has 16 amino acids. Germline V gene sequence: CDR1 KGHSH, CDR2 LQKENI. Losses at the gene ends were 6 bases for V and 2 bases for J; bases not matched to a gene: 9. The CDR3 DNA is TGTGCCAGCTCGAGCCAACTAGCGGGCCTCACAGATACGCAGTATTTT. This translates into CASSSQLAGLTDTQYF. Complete variable domain (other parts from reference TRBV18 and TRBJ2-3): NAGVMQNPRHLVRRRGQEARLRCSPMKGHSHVYWYRQLPEEGLKFMVYLQKENIIDESGMPKERFSAEFPKEGPSILRIQQVVRGDSAAYFCASSSQLAGLTDTQYFGPGTRLTVL.

This chain joins TRBV19 and TRBJ2-1; D gene ambiguous. CDR3 length equals 15 residues. The V and J ends lost 5 bases and 0 bases respectively, with 11 bases between them. Germline V gene sequence: CDR1 LNHDA, CDR2 SQIVND (reference sequence). The CDR3 reads CASSLAASSYNEQFF. The CDR3 DNA follows: TGTGCCAGTAGTTTGGCGGCCTCCTCCTACAATGAGCAGTTCTTC. Drawing the rest from reference TRBV19 and TRBJ2-1, the complete variable domain is DGGITQSPKYLFRKEGQNVTLSCEQNLNHDAMYWYRQDPGQGLRLIYYSQIVNDFQKGDIAEGYSVSREKKESFPLTVTSAQKNPTAFYLCASSLAASSYNEQFFGPGTRLTVL.

The chain is built from TRBV5-1 and TRBJ2-3; no clear D gene. This CDR3 has 14 residues. With 1 base removed from V and 2 bases from J, the gap between germline ends came to 8 bases. The germline V gene has CDR1 SGHRS and CDR2 YFSETQ. This CDR3 reads CASSLYRDTDTQYF. CDR3 nucleotide sequence: TGCGCCAGCAGCTTGTACAGAGACACAGATACGCAGTATTTT.

This chain uses TRBV7-2 with TRBJ2-7; 7 nucleotides align to TRBD2. Trimming at V came to 3 bases and at J to 7 bases, leaving 12 bases not matched to a gene. CDR1 and CDR2 from the germline V gene are SGHTA and FQGNSA. This CDR3 is 15 amino acids long. DNA of the CDR3: TGTGCCAGCAGCTTCCCCACGGGAGGTGTGGAAGAGCAGTACTTC. Encoded protein: CASSFPTGGVEEQYF.

The chain couples TRBV6-5 to TRBJ2-1; D may match TRBD1 or TRBD2 (5 bases each). Between the trimmed V and J ends, which lost 7 bases and 9 bases, there was a span of 16 bases. This CDR3 has 13 residues. Germline V CDR1 and CDR2: MNHEY, SVGAGI. This chain's CDR3 is CASTGTRGGEQFF. In DNA, the CDR3 is TGTGCCAGCACCGGGACCAGAGGAGGTGAGCAGTTCTTC.

V and J are TRBV28 and TRBJ1-3; no reliable D call. The germline gives CDR1 MDHEN, CDR2 SYDVKM. Trimming cost V 4 bases and J 3 bases, with 7 bases left between them. The CDR3 extends over 13 amino acids. The CDR3 nucleotides read TGTGCCAGCAGTTCCTCCAGTGGAAACACCATATATTTT. Translating gives CASSSSSGNTIYF.

The V call is TRBV10-1, the J call TRBJ2-5; 7 bases map to TRBD2. Looked up from germline, CDR1 is WNHNN and CDR2 is SYGVQD (reference sequence). This CDR3 is built from 16 residues. V lost 2 bases and J lost 1; bases outside the gene matches: 7. The CDR3 DNA reads as TGCGCCAGCAGTGAGAGTCGGTCGGGGGGCCAAGAGACCCAGTACTTC. This gives the protein CASSESRSGGQETQYF.

This clone was detected a few times. The V call is TRBV30, the J call TRBJ2-3; 8 nucleotides align to TRBD2. V was clipped by 3 bases and J by 5 bases; unmatched bases: 7. The germline V gene has CDR1 GTSNPN and CDR2 SVGIG (reference sequence). The CDR3 totals 14 residues. The CDR3 nucleotides are TGTGCCTGGAGCGGGGGGGGGTCCTTAGATACGCAGTATTTT. Protein: CAWSGGGSLDTQYF.

The V call is TRBV9, the J call TRBJ2-2, with D perhaps TRBD2 (5 bases). The CDR3 is 15 residues long. Germline V gene data show CDR1 as SGDLS and CDR2 as YYNGEE. Trimming left V 4 bases short and J 2 bases short, with 12 bases between. The CDR3 DNA reads TGTGCCAGCAGCCAGACGGGGAGCAACACCGGGGAGCTGTTTTTT. Translated: CASSQTGSNTGELFF. The full variable domain, in which reference TRBV9 and TRBJ2-2 provide the parts outside the CDR3, is DSGVTQTPKHLITATGQRVTLRCSPRSGDLSVYWYQQSLDQGLQFLIQYYNGEERAKGNILERFSAQQFPDLHSELNLSSLELGDSALYFCASSQTGSNTGELFFGEGSRLTVL.

The V gene is TRBV6-5, the J gene TRBJ2-7, with a weak D call TRBD1 (7 bases). V was clipped by 6 bases and J by 0 bases, with 15 bases between them. The CDR3 consists of 15 residues. CDR1 is MNHEY and CDR2 is SVGAGI in the germline V gene. CDR3 region: CASSRGTESSYEQYF. The CDR3 DNA sequence: TGTGCCAGCAGCCGCGGGACAGAGAGCTCCTACGAGCAGTACTTC.

This chain connects TRBV5-1 to TRBJ2-5; 8 bases match TRBD1. The CDR3 consists of 14 residues. The V and J ends lost 8 bases and 3 bases, in that order; junction bases with no gene match: 9. Per germline, CDR1 SGHRS and CDR2 YFSETQ. CDR3 DNA sequence: TGCGCCAGTTACTCGGGACAGGTCGAAGAGACCCAGTACTTC. Encoded protein: CASYSGQVEETQYF. Filled out from reference TRBV5-1 and TRBJ2-5, the complete variable domain reads KAGVTQTPRYLIKTRGQQVTLSCSPISGHRSVSWYQQTPGQGLQFLFEYFSETQRNKGNFPGRFSGRQFSNSRSEMNVSTLELGDSALYLCASYSGQVEETQYFGPGTRLLVL.

This rearrangement joins TRBV7-9 to TRBJ2-1, with 7 nucleotides matching TRBD1. Per germline, CDR1 SEHNR and CDR2 FQNEAQ (reference sequence). There are 13 residues in the CDR3. Unmatched junction bases numbered 7, after V lost 5 bases and J lost 9 bases. The CDR3 nucleotides read TGTGCCAGCAGCCCACTCGGGACAGTTGAGCAGTTCTTC. Translated: CASSPLGTVEQFF. The complete variable domain, with remaining parts taken from reference TRBV7-9 and TRBJ2-1, reads DTGVSQNPRHKITKRGQNVTFRCDPISEHNRLYWYRQTLGQGPEFLTYFQNEAQLEKSRLLSDRFSAERPKGSFSTLEIQRTEQGDSAMYLCASSPLGTVEQFFGPGTRLTVL.

This clone was seen a few times. The chain is built from TRBV28 and TRBJ1-1; weak D call: TRBD1 (6 bases). From germline, CDR1 is MDHEN and CDR2 SYDVKM. V dropped 6 bases and J dropped 1 base, with 12 bases sitting between them. This CDR3 contains 14 residues. CDR3 region: CASRPQGSNTEAFF. As DNA, the CDR3 is TGTGCCAGCAGACCTCAGGGGTCGAACACTGAAGCTTTCTTT.

The V call is TRBV5-1, the J call TRBJ2-3; 12 positions agree with TRBD2. Looked up from germline, CDR1 is SGHRS and CDR2 is YFSETQ. This CDR3 region has 17 residues. V shed 1 base and J 2 bases; nucleotides not matched to a gene: 5. CDR3 region: CASSLLLAGGNTDTQYF. The DNA for the CDR3 is TGCGCCAGCAGCTTGTTACTAGCGGGAGGAAACACAGATACGCAGTATTTT.

The chain has TRBV28 and TRBJ2-4, with 9 bases that match TRBD1. CDR3 size: 15 residues. Germline V gene lookup returns CDR1 MDHEN and CDR2 SYDVKM. Trimming took 3 bases from V and 7 from J; bases not matched to a gene: 7. CDR3 in amino acids: CASSFWTGAVNIQYF. The CDR3 nucleotides read TGTGCCAGCAGTTTTTGGACAGGGGCGGTTAACATTCAGTACTTC.

CDR3 region: CASRPGQPSYEQYF. DNA for the CDR3: TGTGCCAGCAGGCCCGGACAGCCCTCCTACGAGCAGTACTTC. The chain uses TRBV6-6 and TRBJ2-7; tentatively, D is TRBD1 (6 bases). Trimming shortened V by 6 bases and J by 0 bases, and 12 bases separated the two germline ends. Germline V gives CDR1 MNHNY, CDR2 SVGAGI (reference sequence). This CDR3 is built from 14 residues.

The V and J genes are TRBV7-2 and TRBJ2-3, with 7 bases matching TRBD2. V shed 5 bases and J 0 bases; nucleotides not matched to a gene: 8. The CDR3 extends over 16 amino acids. CDR1 is SGHTA, CDR2 FQGNSA, per germline. This CDR3 is CASSVSSGGSTDTQYF. DNA for the CDR3: TGTGCCAGCAGCGTATCTAGCGGAGGTAGCACAGATACGCAGTATTTT.